This T cell receptor beta chain was identified during a study of T cells after yellow fever vaccination. On the study more broadly: Based on CD3, CD45RA, CCR7 and CD95, EM, EMRA, CM and Tscm memory subsets were sorted. Preparation used SMART-Seq v4 Ultra Low Input for the low-cell-number fractions. Study-level points and caveats: Once the booster was given, most primary-vaccination clones reappeared, at roughly 96% for CD4 and roughly 91% for CD8.

The study made its TCR cDNA through 5'RACE template switching. That step introduced a universal primer site along with UMIs. MiXCR, run by TCRdb on the 5' RACE reads, gives a single entry per CDR3 protein. The sample lists 25,000 to 30,000 distinct CDR3 sequences, 6.3% seen once, with about 25% in the top ten. The CDR3 is 15 amino acids. V lost 4 bases, J lost 4 bases, and 8 bases stayed unmatched. The germline CDR1 and CDR2 sequences are SGHDT and YYEEEE. This clonotype was detected many times. The source material was PBMCs, either bulk or a sorted T-cell subset (CD4+, CD8+, memory, or dextramer-sorted; not recorded which), sampled on the day of the yellow fever booster vaccination. This TCR came from a man aged 30 to 45 who received the YFV17D yellow fever vaccine. The chain carries TRBV5-6 and TRBJ1-2, with TRBD1 matching 9 bases. CDR3 sequence (DNA): TGTGCCAGCAGCCCACAGGGGGCGCGGGGCTATGGCTACACCTTC. Its translation is CASSPQGARGYGYTF. The variable domain in full, completed from reference TRBV5-6 and TRBJ1-2, reads DAGVTQSPTHLIKTRGQQVTLRCSPKSGHDTVSWYQQALGQGPQFIFQYYEEEERQRGNFPDRFSGHQFPNYSSELNVNALLLGDSALYLCASSPQGARGYGYTFGSGTRLTVV.